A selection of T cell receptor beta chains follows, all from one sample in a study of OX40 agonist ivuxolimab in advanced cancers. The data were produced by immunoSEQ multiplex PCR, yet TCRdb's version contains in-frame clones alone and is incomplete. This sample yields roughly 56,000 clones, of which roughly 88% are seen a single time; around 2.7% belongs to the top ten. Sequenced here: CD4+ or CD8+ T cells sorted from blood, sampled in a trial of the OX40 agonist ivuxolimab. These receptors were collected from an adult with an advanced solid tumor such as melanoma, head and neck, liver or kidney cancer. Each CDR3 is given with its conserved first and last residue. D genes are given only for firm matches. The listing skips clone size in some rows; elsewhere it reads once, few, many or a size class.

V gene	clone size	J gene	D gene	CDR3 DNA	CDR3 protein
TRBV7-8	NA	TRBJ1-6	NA	TGTGCCAGCAGCTTAGAAGGGAGCTCCTATAATTCACCCCTCCACTTT	CASSLEGSSYNSPLHF
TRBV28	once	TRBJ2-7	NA	TGTGCCAGCACCGGAGGGGGGGCCTCCTACGAGCAGTACTTC	CASTGGGASYEQYF
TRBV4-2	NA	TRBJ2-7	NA	TGTGCCAGCAGCCAAGGTGGCCCCTGGGGGGCAGAGCAATACGAGCAGTACTTC	CASSQGGPWGAEQYEQYF
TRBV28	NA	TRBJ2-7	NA	TGTGCCAGCAGTGAGCCGGGCTTAAGTACCTACGAGCAGTACTTC	CASSEPGLSTYEQYF
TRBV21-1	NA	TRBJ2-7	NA	TGTGCCAGCAGCACTAAACCGCGAGAATTCGGGCAGTACTTC	CASSTKPREFGQYF
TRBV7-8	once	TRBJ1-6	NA	TGTGCCAGCAGCTACCTCATAGGGCCCTCCTATAATTCACCCCTCCACTTT	CASSYLIGPSYNSPLHF
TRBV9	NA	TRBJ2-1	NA	TGTGCCAGCAGTCGAGGTAACGTCGGGTATGAGCAGTTCTTC	CASSRGNVGYEQFF
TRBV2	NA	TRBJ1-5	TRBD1	TGTGCCAGCAATGGACAGGGCAATCAGCCCCAGCATTTT	CASNGQGNQPQHF
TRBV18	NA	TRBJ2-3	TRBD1	TGTGCCAGCTCACGACGACAGGGGGCAACCTCTGATTTTCCAGATACGCAGTATTTT	CASSRRQGATSDFPDTQYF
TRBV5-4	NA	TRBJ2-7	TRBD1	TGTGCCAGCAGCGCCCCGGGACAGGGAGCCTACGAGCAGTACTTC	CASSAPGQGAYEQYF
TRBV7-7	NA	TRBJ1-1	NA	TGTGCTAGCAGCCCCCCACAGGGCTCCACTGAAGCTTTCTTT	CASSPPQGSTEAFF
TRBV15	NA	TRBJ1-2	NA	TGTGCCACCAGCAGAGACCTTGTATACTATGGCTACACCTTC	CATSRDLVYYGYTF
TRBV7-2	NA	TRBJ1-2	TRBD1	TGTGCCAGCAGCTTAGGAAATCTTATGGGGACAGGGGTAGGTGGCTACACCTTC	CASSLGNLMGTGVGGYTF